The rows below give T cell receptor beta chains drawn from one sample of a study of blood T cells in healthy people across ages. TCRdb fed the 5' RACE reads into MiXCR, producing one record per CDR3 protein. The profile covers some 850,000 distinct CDR3 sequences, with 20% to 30% appearing a single time and 3% taken by the ten largest. Separately, the same data were catalogued under a study of T cells of mothers and their children.

The sample consisted of blood. Receptors originate from a boy aged 5-17 years in good health. The CDR3 runs from the conserved cysteine through the conserved F or W. The order of the fields is J gene, D gene, clone size, V gene, CDR3 protein, CDR3 DNA. The D gene is left open where the match is weak. Rows give clone size only sometimes, using once, few, many, or a class for an expanded clone.

>TRBJ1-2|.|.|TRBV29-1
CSVGSGDGYTF
TGCAGCGTTGGGTCAGGAGATGGCTACACCTTC
>TRBJ2-1|.|few|TRBV7-6
CASSFGQNPYNEQFF
TGTGCCAGCAGCTTCGGACAGAATCCCTACAATGAGCAGTTCTTC
>TRBJ1-1|.|.|TRBV6-2/TRBV6-3
CASSYKWNTEAFF
TGTGCCAGCAGTTACAAGTGGAACACTGAAGCTTTCTTT
>TRBJ2-5|.|few|TRBV7-7
CASSHGTAETQYF
TGTGCTAGCAGCCACGGAACAGCTGAGACCCAGTACTTC
>TRBJ1-3|.|.|TRBV14
CASSQHPGNTIYF
TGTGCCAGCAGCCAACATCCCGGAAACACCATATATTTT
>TRBJ2-7|TRBD2|.|TRBV20-1
CSASTRSGRSKYF
TGCAGTGCTAGCACCAGAAGCGGGAGATCGAAGTACTTC
>TRBJ2-4|TRBD1|many|TRBV10-3
CAISDRTGGSIQYF
TGTGCCATCAGCGATAGGACAGGGGGGTCCATTCAGTACTTC
>TRBJ2-7|.|few|TRBV7-6
CASSLEAREYEQYF
TGTGCCAGCAGCTTAGAGGCCAGGGAGTACGAGCAGTACTTC
>TRBJ2-3|TRBD1|few|TRBV9
CASSKETGADTQYF
TGTGCCAGCAGCAAGGAGACAGGGGCAGATACGCAGTATTTT
>TRBJ2-4|.|once|TRBV7-2
CASSPGFPGNIQYF
TGTGCCAGCAGCCCCGGGTTTCCCGGGAACATTCAGTACTTC
>TRBJ1-1|.|few|TRBV6-5
CASSYGGGGTEAFF
TGTGCCAGCAGTTACGGGGGGGGCGGCACTGAAGCTTTCTTT
>TRBJ2-7|.|few|TRBV4-2
CASSQDQGPYEQYF
TGTGCCAGCAGCCAAGATCAGGGACCCTACGAGCAGTACTTC
>TRBJ1-2|TRBD1|.|TRBV29-1
CSVEGDREHPYGYAF
TGCAGCGTTGAAGGAGACAGGGAGCATCCCTATGGCTACGCCTTC
>TRBJ2-2|.|.|TRBV3-1
CASSHSGPVNTGELFF
TGTGCCAGCAGCCATTCAGGACCGGTGAACACCGGGGAGCTGTTTTTT
>TRBJ1-2|.|few|TRBV6-2/TRBV6-3
CASSRGRVSGYTF
TGTGCCAGCAGCCGGGGTCGGGTGTCTGGCTACACCTTC
>TRBJ1-1|TRBD1|.|TRBV9
CASSVAGTGGPEAFF
TGTGCCAGCAGCGTAGCCGGGACAGGGGGACCTGAAGCTTTCTTT
>TRBJ1-6|.|.|TRBV3-1
CASSQTGSSYNSPLHF
TGTGCCAGCAGCCAGACCGGGTCCTCCTATAATTCACCCCTCCACTTT
>TRBJ1-2|.|few|TRBV4-2
CASSQEFPESNYGYTF
TGTGCCAGCAGCCAAGAATTCCCTGAGAGTAACTATGGCTACACCTTC
>TRBJ2-5|.|.|TRBV5-1
CASSLGLAPSRETQYF
TGCGCCAGCAGCTTGGGTTTAGCCCCCTCCCGGGAGACCCAGTACTTC
>TRBJ1-2|.|few|TRBV3-1
CASSQDSLRSYTF
TGTGCCAGCAGCCAAGACAGCTTGCGGAGCTACACCTTC
>TRBJ2-1|TRBD2|many|TRBV12-3/TRBV12-4
CASSLAGQTSQIF
TGTGCCAGCAGTTTAGCGGGGCAGACTAGCCAGATCTTC
>TRBJ1-1|.|.|TRBV10-2
CASSVGWRAFF
TGCGCCAGCAGTGTCGGGTGGAGAGCTTTCTTT
>TRBJ2-7|TRBD2|.|TRBV20-1
CCARGGEAGYEQYF
TGCTGTGCTAGAGGCGGGGAAGCGGGGTACGAGCAGTACTTC